This T cell receptor beta chain was identified during a study of response to subunit inactivated influenza vaccine. Trimming removed 6 bases at V and 1 base at J, with 9 bases between. In germline, CDR1 is LGHDT, CDR2 YNNKEL (reference sequence). CDR3 length equals 13 residues. TCRdb passed the RT-PCR reads through MiXCR, listing each CDR3 protein once. The table records approximately 530,000 distinct CDR3 sequences, 10% to 15% of them present only once. Regarding the study as a whole: Few new T cells, the authors suggested, are recruited by each seasonal influenza vaccination.

Concerning this clonotype: Its antigen is currently unknown.

The sample consisted of PBMCs from blood, taken roughly 46 days after vaccination. This clonotype originated in a man aged 50-60 years who received an inactivated influenza vaccine. V usage is TRBV3-1 and J usage is TRBJ1-1; no firm D call. The CDR3 protein is CASSPLSNTEAFF. The CDR3 DNA sequence: TGTGCCAGCAGTCCCCTGTCGAACACTGAAGCTTTCTTT.